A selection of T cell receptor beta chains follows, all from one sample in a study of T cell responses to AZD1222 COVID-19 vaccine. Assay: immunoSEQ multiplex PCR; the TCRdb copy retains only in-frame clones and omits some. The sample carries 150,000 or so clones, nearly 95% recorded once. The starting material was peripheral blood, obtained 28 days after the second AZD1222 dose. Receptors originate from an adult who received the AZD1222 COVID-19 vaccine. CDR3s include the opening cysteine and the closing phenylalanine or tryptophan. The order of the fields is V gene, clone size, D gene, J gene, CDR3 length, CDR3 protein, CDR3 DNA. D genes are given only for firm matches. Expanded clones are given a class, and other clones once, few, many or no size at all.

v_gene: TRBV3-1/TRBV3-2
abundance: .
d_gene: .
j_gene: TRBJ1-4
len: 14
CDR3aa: CASSQQAEGEKLFF
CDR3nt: TGTGCCAGCAGCCAACAGGCGGAGGGGGAAAAACTGTTTTTT

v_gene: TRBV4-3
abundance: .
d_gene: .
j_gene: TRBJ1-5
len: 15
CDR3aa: CASSQDLSGRSAQHF
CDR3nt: TGCGCCAGCAGCCAAGATCTTAGCGGGAGGAGTGCCCAGCATTTT

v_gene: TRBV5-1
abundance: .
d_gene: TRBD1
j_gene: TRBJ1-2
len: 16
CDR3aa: CASSLAPGTDQGGYTF
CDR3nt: TGCGCCAGCAGCTTGGCCCCCGGGACAGACCAAGGAGGCTACACCTTC

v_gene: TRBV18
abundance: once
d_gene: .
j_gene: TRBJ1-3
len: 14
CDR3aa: CASSPADILNTIYF
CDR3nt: TGTGCCAGCTCACCGGCGGATATACTAAACACCATATATTTT

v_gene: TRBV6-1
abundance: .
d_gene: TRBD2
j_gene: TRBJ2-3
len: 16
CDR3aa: CASSDVGGRSTDTQYF
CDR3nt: TGTGCCAGCAGTGATGTAGGCGGGAGAAGCACAGATACGCAGTATTTT

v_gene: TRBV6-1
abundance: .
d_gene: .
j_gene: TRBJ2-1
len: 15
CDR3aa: CASSEYVTAYNEQFF
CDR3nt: TGTGCCAGCAGTGAATATGTGACAGCCTACAATGAGCAGTTCTTC

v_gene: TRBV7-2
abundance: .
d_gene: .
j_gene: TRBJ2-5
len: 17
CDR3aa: CASSFRYVAGKQETQYF
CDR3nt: TGTGCCAGCAGCTTCCGTTATGTGGCGGGAAAACAAGAGACCCAGTACTTC

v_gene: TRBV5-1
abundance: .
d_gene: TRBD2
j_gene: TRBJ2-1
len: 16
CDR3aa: CASTYIAGGPDNEQFF
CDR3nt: TGCGCCAGCACCTATATAGCGGGAGGGCCGGACAATGAGCAGTTCTTC

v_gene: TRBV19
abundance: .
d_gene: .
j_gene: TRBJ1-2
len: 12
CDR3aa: CASSMEGGGYTF
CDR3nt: TGTGCCAGTAGTATGGAAGGGGGTGGCTACACCTTC

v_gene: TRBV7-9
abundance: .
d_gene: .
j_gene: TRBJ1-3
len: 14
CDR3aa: CASSPGESGNTIYF
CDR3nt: TGTGCCAGCAGCCCCGGAGAATCTGGAAACACCATATATTTT

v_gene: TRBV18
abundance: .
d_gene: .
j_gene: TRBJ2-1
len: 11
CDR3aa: CASSPGFEQFF
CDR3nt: TGTGCCAGCTCACCTGGATTTGAGCAGTTCTTC

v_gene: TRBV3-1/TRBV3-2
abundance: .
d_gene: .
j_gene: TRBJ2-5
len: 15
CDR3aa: CASSTQRKGDETQYF
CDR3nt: TGTGCCAGCAGCACCCAGCGGAAGGGTGATGAGACCCAGTACTTC

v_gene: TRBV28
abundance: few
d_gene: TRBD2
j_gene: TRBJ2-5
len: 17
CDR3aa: CASSPSPPSGIQETQYF
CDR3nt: TGTGCCAGCAGTCCATCCCCTCCTAGCGGGATTCAAGAGACCCAGTACTTC

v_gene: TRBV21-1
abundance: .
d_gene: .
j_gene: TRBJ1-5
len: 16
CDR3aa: CASSKGTNYSNQPQHF
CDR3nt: TGTGCCAGCAGCAAAGGGACAAATTATAGCAATCAGCCCCAGCATTTT

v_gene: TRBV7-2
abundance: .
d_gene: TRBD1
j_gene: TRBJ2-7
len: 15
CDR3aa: CASSSAGTASYEQYF
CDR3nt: TGTGCCAGCAGCTCCGCCGGGACAGCTTCCTACGAGCAGTACTTC

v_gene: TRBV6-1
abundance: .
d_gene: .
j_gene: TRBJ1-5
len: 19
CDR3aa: CASGGGGAFKTFSNQPQHF
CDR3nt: TGTGCCAGCGGTGGCGGTGGGGCTTTCAAAACTTTTAGCAATCAGCCCCAGCATTTT

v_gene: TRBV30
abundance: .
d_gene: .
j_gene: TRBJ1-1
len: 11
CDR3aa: CAWSVGPEAFF
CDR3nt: TGTGCCTGGAGTGTGGGGCCTGAAGCTTTCTTT

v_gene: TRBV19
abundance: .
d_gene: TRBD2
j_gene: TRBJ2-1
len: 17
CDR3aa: CASSIGKGLALGNEQFF
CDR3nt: TGTGCCAGTAGTATCGGAAAAGGACTAGCTTTGGGCAATGAGCAGTTCTTC

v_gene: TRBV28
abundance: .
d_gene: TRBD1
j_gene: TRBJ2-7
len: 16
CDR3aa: CASSGPGTGIRYEQYF
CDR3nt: TGTGCCAGCAGCGGGCCCGGGACAGGGATCAGGTACGAGCAGTACTTC

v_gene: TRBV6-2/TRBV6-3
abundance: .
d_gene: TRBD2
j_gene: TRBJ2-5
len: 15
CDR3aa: CASSSAGAGQETQYF
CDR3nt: TGTGCCAGCAGTTCAGCCGGAGCGGGGCAAGAGACCCAGTACTTC

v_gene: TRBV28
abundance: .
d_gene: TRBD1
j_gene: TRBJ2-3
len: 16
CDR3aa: CASSLGPGQVTDTQYF
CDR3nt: TGTGCCAGCAGTTTGGGCCCGGGACAGGTCACAGATACGCAGTATTTT

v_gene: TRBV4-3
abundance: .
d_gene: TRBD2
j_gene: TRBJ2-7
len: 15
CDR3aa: CASSQVWTSGVEQYF
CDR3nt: TGCGCCAGCAGCCAAGTGTGGACTAGCGGGGTCGAGCAGTACTTC

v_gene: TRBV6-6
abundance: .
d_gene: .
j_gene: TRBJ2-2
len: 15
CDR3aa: CASRPPGAGTGELFF
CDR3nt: TGTGCCAGCAGACCCCCGGGGGCGGGCACCGGGGAGCTGTTTTTT

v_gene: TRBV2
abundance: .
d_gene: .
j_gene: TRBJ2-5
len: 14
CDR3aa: CASSVWRAQETQYF
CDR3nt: TGTGCCAGCAGTGTCTGGAGGGCCCAAGAGACCCAGTACTTC

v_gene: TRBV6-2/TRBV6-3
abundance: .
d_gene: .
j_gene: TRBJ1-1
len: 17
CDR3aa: CASSYSIGARVNTEAFF
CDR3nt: TGTGCCAGCAGTTACTCGATAGGGGCCAGGGTGAACACTGAAGCTTTCTTT

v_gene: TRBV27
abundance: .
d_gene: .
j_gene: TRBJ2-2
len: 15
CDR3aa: CASTLGRPNTGELFF
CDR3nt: TGTGCCAGCACCTTGGGAAGGCCCAACACCGGGGAGCTGTTTTTT

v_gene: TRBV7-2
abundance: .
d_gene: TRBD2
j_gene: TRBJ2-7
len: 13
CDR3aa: CASSLGTSGEQYF
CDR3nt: TGTGCCAGCAGCTTAGGGACTAGCGGAGAGCAGTACTTC

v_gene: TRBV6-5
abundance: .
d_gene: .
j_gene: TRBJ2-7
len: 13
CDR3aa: CASSSLVGNEQYF
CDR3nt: TGTGCCAGCAGTTCTCTGGTAGGGAACGAGCAGTACTTC

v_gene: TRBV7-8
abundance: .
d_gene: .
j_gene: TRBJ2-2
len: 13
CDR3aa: CASSSDRTGELFF
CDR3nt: TGTGCCAGCAGCTCGGACCGCACCGGGGAGCTGTTTTTT

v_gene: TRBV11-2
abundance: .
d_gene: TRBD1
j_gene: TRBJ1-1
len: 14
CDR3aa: CASSNGTGETEAFF
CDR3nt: TGTGCCAGCAGCAACGGGACAGGGGAAACTGAAGCTTTCTTT